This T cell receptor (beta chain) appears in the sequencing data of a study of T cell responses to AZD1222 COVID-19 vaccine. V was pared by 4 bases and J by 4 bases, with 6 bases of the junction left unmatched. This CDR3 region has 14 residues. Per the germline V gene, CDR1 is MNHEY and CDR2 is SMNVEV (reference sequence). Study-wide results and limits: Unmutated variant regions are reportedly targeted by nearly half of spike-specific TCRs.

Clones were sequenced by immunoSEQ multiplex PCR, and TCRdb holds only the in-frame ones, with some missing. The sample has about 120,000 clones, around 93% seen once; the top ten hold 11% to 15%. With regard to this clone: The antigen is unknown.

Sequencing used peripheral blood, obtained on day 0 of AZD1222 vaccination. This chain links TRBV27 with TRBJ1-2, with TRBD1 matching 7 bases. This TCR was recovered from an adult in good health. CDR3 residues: CASSSRQGIYGYTF. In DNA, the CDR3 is TGTGCCAGCAGTTCCCGACAGGGAATCTATGGCTACACCTTC.